This T cell receptor (beta chain) was documented in a study of T-cell memory formation after mild COVID-19. Study overall: Each donor largely had its own TCR clusters. Study-wide results and caveats: Pre-infection memory held some responding clones, suggesting pre-existing cross-reactive T cells responded.

This CDR3 spans 14 amino acids. Trimming cost V 0 bases and J 5 bases, with 10 bases left between them. Germline V gene data show CDR1 as SGHTA and CDR2 as FQGNSA. Notes on this clonotype: Its antigen is undetermined.

TCRdb re-derived calls from the 5' RACE reads in MiXCR, one entry per CDR3 protein. The table records roughly 260,000 distinct CDR3 sequences, around 17% of them present only once. The sample taken for sequencing was PBMCs or a T cell subset sorted from them (not recorded which). The sequence was obtained from a man younger than 35 who had mild COVID-19 (a few samples of this study predate the infection). Cell type and time point are not known. J is TRBJ2-5 and V is TRBV7-2; D ambiguous. The CDR3 is CASSLAGLVETQYF. In DNA form, the CDR3 reads TGTGCCAGCAGCTTAGCAGGGCTGGTGGAGACCCAGTACTTC.